Below, 10 T cell receptor beta chains from the same sample are listed, as sequenced in a study of tumor and adjacent non-tumor tissue in lung cancer. TCRbeta libraries were built with three rounds of nested PCR, modified from ARM-PCR. TCRdb passed the multiplex PCR reads through MiXCR, listing each CDR3 protein once. The sample has just over 200,000 distinct CDR3 sequences; roughly 70% are singletons. No cell sorting was done before RNA was extracted from the tissue. Sequencing input: lung tumor tissue. The source is a man aged 55 to 70 with non-small cell lung cancer.

This clonotype has just a few counts. The chain employs TRBV12-3 or TRBV12-4 and TRBJ1-5; no reliable D call. V shed 6 bases and J shed 11 bases, with 14 bases lying between them. The CDR3 covers 12 residues. CDR3 sequence: CASSPPHQSQHF. The CDR3 region has the DNA TGTGCCAGCAGCCCCCCCCACCAGTCCCAGCATTTT.

This sequence joins TRBV20-1 and TRBJ1-1, with D tentatively TRBD1 (6 bases). This CDR3 has 14 residues. V lost 5 bases and J lost 3, with 16 bases in between. In germline, CDR1 is DFQATT, CDR2 SNEGSKA (reference sequence). The CDR3 is CSAPRAGVDTEAFF. The CDR3 DNA sequence: TGCAGTGCTCCGAGGGCAGGGGTTGACACTGAAGCTTTCTTT.

A note on this clonotype: A junction end diverges from the germline sequence, so it may reflect a read error. V is TRBV7-8 and J is TRBJ2-1; 16 nucleotides agree with TRBD2. Germline assignment: CDR1 SGHVS and CDR2 FQNEAQ. CDR3 length: 16 residues. The CDR3 loop is CTSSPGLAGGHSLQFF. Here the CDR3 DNA reads TGTACCAGCAGCCCGGGACTAGCGGGGGGGCACTCGTTGCAGTTCTTC. Drawing the rest from reference TRBV7-8 and TRBJ2-1, the complete variable domain is GAGVSQSPRYKVAKRGQDVALRCDPISGHVSLFWYQQALGQGPEFLTYFQNEAQLDKSGLPSDRFFAERPEGSVSTLKIQRTQQEDSAVYLCTSSPGLAGGHSLQFFGPGTRLTVL.

Remarks on this clonotype: This may come from a read error, since a much larger clone is one base off. CDR3 coding DNA: TGTGCCAGCAGCGCCAAAGGGAGGGTCAGGGTAAGGGAGACCCAGTACTTC. Translation: CASSAKGRVRVRETQYF. The V call is TRBV5-6, the J call TRBJ2-5; 7 bases are shared with TRBD2. This CDR3 has 17 residues. The J segment lost 5 bases and the V segment lost 4 bases, leaving 17 bases of the junction unmatched. Germline CDR1 reads SGHDT; CDR2 reads YYEEEE.

DNA of the CDR3: TGTGCCAGCAGCTCGGGAGTTGTGACAGATACGCAGTATTTT. This translates into CASSSGVVTDTQYF. The rearrangement joins TRBV7-2 to TRBJ2-3; tentatively, D is TRBD2 (6 bases). The CDR3 has 14 amino acids. V gave up 4 bases and J gave up 3 bases, with 11 bases separating them. Germline V CDR1 and CDR2: SGHTA, FQGNSA.

V and J are TRBV20-1 and TRBJ2-3, with D possibly TRBD1 on 7 matching bases. Trimming removed 4 bases at V and 7 bases at J, with 21 bases between. This CDR3 region has 15 residues. Germline-derived CDR1 and CDR2 are DFQATT and SNEGSKA (reference sequence). Written as DNA, the CDR3 is TGCAGTGCTAAGGACGCGGGACAGAGTACATATACGCAGTATTTT. It yields the protein CSAKDAGQSTYTQYF.

The table lists this clonotype with many counts. V is TRBV20-1 and J is TRBJ2-7, with 7 bases identical to TRBD1. V dropped 5 bases and J dropped 3; count of bases not matched to a gene: 10. Germline CDR1 and CDR2: DFQATT and SNEGSKA (reference sequence). This CDR3 has 14 residues. The CDR3 nucleotides read TGCAGTGCTTCGACAGGGCTAAGTCGCTACGAGCAGTACTTC. Encoded protein: CSASTGLSRYEQYF.

The chain employs TRBV28 and TRBJ1-1, with D unclear. This CDR3 contains 15 residues. The germline V gene encodes CDR1 MDHEN and CDR2 SYDVKM. The V end was cut by 5 bases, the J end by 6 bases, with 19 bases between. For the CDR3, the DNA is TGTGCCAGCAGTATCCGACATGGCGAGAGGTCTGAAGCTTTCTTT. Translation: CASSIRHGERSEAFF.

On this clonotype itself: A junction end diverges from the germline sequence, so it may reflect a read error. The chain employs TRBV6-2 or TRBV6-3 and TRBJ2-1; a weak D match, TRBD1 (5 bases). The CDR3 contains 14 residues. The germline V gene encodes CDR1 MNHEY and CDR2 SVGEGT. CDR3 in amino acids: CASTDRTSRKEQSF. DNA of the CDR3: TGTGCCAGCACCGACCGGACATCCCGCAAAGAGCAGTCCTTC.

This chain uses TRBV5-1 with TRBJ2-1; 8 bases align to TRBD2. Germline lookup yields CDR1 SGHRS and CDR2 YFSETQ. The CDR3 extends over 17 amino acids. With 3 bases clipped from V and 2 bases from J, the junction kept 10 bases outside the gene matches. The CDR3 region has the DNA TGCGCCAGCAGCTATACGGGAAGCGGGGGAGCCTACAATGAGCAGTTCTTC. Amino acids: CASSYTGSGGAYNEQFF.